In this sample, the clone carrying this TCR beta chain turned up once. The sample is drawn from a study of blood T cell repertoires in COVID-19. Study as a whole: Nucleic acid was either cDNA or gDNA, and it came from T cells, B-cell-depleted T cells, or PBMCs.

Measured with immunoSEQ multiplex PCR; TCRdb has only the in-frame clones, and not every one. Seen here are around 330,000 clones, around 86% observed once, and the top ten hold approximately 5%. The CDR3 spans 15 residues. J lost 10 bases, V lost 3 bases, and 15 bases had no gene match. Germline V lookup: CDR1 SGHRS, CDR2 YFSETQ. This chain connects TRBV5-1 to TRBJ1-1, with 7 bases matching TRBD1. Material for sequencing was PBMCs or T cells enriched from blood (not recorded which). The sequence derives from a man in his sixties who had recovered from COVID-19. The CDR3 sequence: CASSSTQGISDGAFF. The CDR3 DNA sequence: TGCGCCAGCAGCTCAACACAGGGGATCTCGGATGGAGCTTTCTTT.